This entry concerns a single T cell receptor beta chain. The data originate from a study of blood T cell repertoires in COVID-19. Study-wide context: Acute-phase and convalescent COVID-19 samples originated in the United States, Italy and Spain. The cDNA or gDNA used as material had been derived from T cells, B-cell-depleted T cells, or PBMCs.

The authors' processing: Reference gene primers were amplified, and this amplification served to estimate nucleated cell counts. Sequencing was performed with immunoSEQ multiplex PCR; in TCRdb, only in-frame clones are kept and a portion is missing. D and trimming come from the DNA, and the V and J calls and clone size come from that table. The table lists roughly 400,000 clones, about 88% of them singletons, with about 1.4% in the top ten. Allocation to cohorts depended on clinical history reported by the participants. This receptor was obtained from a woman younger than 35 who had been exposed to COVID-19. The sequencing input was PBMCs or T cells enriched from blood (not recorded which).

The CDR3 DNA sequence: TGTGCCAGCAGCCTCCGTGCTAGCGGGAGGGCCAGGGATGAGCAGTTCTTC. Protein sequence: CASSLRASGRARDEQFF. The chain joins TRBV7-2 to TRBJ2-1; TRBD2 aligns across 12 bases. V dropped 5 bases and J dropped 8; count of bases not matched to a gene: 13. This CDR3 is built from 17 residues. Germline V gene lookup returns CDR1 SGHTA and CDR2 FQGNSA.